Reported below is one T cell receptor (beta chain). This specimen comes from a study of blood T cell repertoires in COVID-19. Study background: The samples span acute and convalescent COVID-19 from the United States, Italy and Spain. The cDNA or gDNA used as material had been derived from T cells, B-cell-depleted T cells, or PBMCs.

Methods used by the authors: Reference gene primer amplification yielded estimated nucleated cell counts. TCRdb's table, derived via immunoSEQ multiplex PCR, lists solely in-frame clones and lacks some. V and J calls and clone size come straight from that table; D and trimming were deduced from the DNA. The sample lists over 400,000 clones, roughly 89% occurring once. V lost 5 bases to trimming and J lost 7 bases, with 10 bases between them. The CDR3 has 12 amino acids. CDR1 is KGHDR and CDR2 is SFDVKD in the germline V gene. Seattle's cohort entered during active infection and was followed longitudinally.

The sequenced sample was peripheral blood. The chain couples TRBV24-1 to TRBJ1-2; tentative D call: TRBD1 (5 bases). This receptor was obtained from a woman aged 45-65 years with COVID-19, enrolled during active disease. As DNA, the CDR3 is TGTGCCACCAGTGGTTCAGGGTTTGGCTACACCTTC. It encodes CATSGSGFGYTF.